Listed here are 32 T cell receptor beta chains from one sample, sequenced in a study of T cell repertoires in cytomegalovirus infection. TCRdb re-called the reads with MiXCR, one entry per CDR3 protein. Seen here are some 700,000 distinct CDR3 sequences, 35% observed once, and the top ten hold 2.8%. The sample consisted of PBMCs. The receptors stem from a human donor in good health (CMV status not recorded). Some clones in this sample may be carry-over from other donors' samples.

V usage is TRBV4-1 and J usage is TRBJ2-3; 7 nucleotides line up with TRBD2. V lost 4 bases and J lost 2; bases outside the gene matches: 15. The CDR3 has 18 amino acids. The germline V gene has CDR1 MGHRA and CDR2 YSYEKL. CDR3 coding DNA: TGCGCCAGCAGCCTCCCCCAGCCCCCAGCGGGGTTCACAGATACGCAGTATTTT. Translation gives CASSLPQPPAGFTDTQYF.

This clonotype was observed many times. The genes are TRBV7-9 and TRBJ2-3; 13 positions agree with TRBD2. The CDR3 totals 16 residues. Losses at the gene ends were 6 bases for V and 3 bases for J; bases not matched to a gene: 6. The germline V gene encodes CDR1 SEHNR and CDR2 FQNEAQ (reference sequence). CDR3 protein: CASSGLAGVVTDTQYF. The DNA of the CDR3 is TGTGCCAGCAGTGGACTAGCGGGAGTGGTAACAGATACGCAGTATTTT. Filled out from reference TRBV7-9 and TRBJ2-3, the complete variable domain reads DTGVSQNPRHKITKRGQNVTFRCDPISEHNRLYWYRQTLGQGPEFLTYFQNEAQLEKSRLLSDRFSAERPKGSFSTLEIQRTEQGDSAMYLCASSGLAGVVTDTQYFGPGTRLTVL.

The chain uses TRBV5-1 and TRBJ2-3; no firm D call. This CDR3 comprises 16 residues. Germline CDR1 and CDR2: SGHRS and YFSETQ. Trimming took 0 bases from V and 2 from J, leaving 13 bases between them. CDR3 region: CASSLGDKVDTDTQYF. CDR3 in DNA: TGCGCCAGCAGCTTGGGTGATAAAGTCGACACAGATACGCAGTATTTT.

This chain joins TRBV19 and TRBJ2-2; 11 nucleotides align to TRBD1. V lost 2 bases and J lost 7; bases outside the gene matches: 9. The CDR3 loop spans 17 amino acids. Germline CDR1 reads LNHDA; CDR2 reads SQIVND (reference sequence). CDR3 sequence reads: CASSIRDRGSVVGELFF. The CDR3 nucleotides read TGTGCCAGTAGTATAAGGGACAGGGGGTCGGTGGTCGGGGAGCTGTTTTTT.

The chain combines TRBV7-9 with TRBJ2-7; D possibly corresponds to TRBD1 (6 bases). Trimming shortened V by 7 bases and J by 2 bases, and 18 bases separated the two germline ends. The CDR3 consists of 15 residues. Germline CDR1 SEHNR, CDR2 FQNEAQ (reference sequence). CDR3 DNA sequence: TGTGCCAGCACCCCGTCGGCGGCAGGGGCCTACGAGCAGTACTTC. Translating gives CASTPSAAGAYEQYF.

This chain joins TRBV11-1 and TRBJ2-5, with D uncertain. The V and J ends lost 5 bases and 5 bases respectively, with 12 bases between them. CDR3 size: 13 residues. Germline V gene data show CDR1 as SGHAT and CDR2 as FQDESV (reference sequence). The CDR3 DNA follows: TGTGCCAGCAGCCCCCCTTCGTGGGAGACCCAGTACTTC. This codes for CASSPPSWETQYF.

The gene calls are TRBV29-1 and TRBJ2-7; 9 nucleotides align to TRBD1. CDR3 length equals 12 residues. Trimming removed 6 bases from V and 5 bases from J; junction bases left unmatched: 5. Germline V gives CDR1 SQVTM, CDR2 ANQGSEA. The CDR3 DNA sequence: TGCAGCGTATCGGGACAGGGTAACGAGCAGTACTTC. Protein product: CSVSGQGNEQYF.

The chain is built from TRBV9 and TRBJ1-4, with no clear D. The V end was cut by 4 bases, the J end by 6 bases, with 16 bases between. Germline CDR1 reads SGDLS; CDR2 reads YYNGEE. The CDR3 is made up of 15 amino acids. The CDR3: CASSPNGAAHEKLFF. The CDR3 bases are TGTGCCAGCAGCCCTAACGGCGCGGCGCATGAAAAACTGTTTTTT.

The genes are TRBV7-2 and TRBJ2-3; 9 bases match TRBD2. Germline assignment: CDR1 SGHTA and CDR2 FQGNSA. Trimming removed 6 bases from V and 4 bases from J; junction bases left unmatched: 2. The CDR3 has 13 amino acids. The CDR3 protein is CASRAGGADTQYF. CDR3 sequence (DNA): TGTGCCAGCAGAGCGGGAGGTGCAGATACGCAGTATTTT.

This chain joins TRBV7-9 and TRBJ2-7, with 7 positions matching TRBD1. Unmatched junction bases numbered 19, after V lost 5 bases and J lost 0 bases. In germline, CDR1 is SEHNR, CDR2 FQNEAQ (reference sequence). CDR3 length equals 19 residues. The CDR3 loop is CASSLPPGQQPPDSYEQYF. In DNA form, the CDR3 reads TGTGCCAGCAGCCTCCCGCCGGGACAGCAACCGCCAGACTCCTACGAGCAGTACTTC.

This clonotype was detected only a few times. The J gene is TRBJ2-2, the V gene TRBV20-1; D ambiguous. The V gene's germline CDR1 is DFQATT and CDR2 SNEGSKA (reference sequence). V lost 3 bases and J 5 bases, leaving 13 bases between the germline ends. The CDR3 sequence is 14 residues long. The CDR3 sequence is CSASPRPRTGELFF. The CDR3 DNA reads TGCAGTGCTAGTCCCAGACCGCGAACCGGGGAGCTGTTTTTT.

The rearrangement links TRBV6-5 to TRBJ1-2; D is unclear. This CDR3 has 14 amino acids. CDR1 and CDR2 from the germline V gene are MNHEY and SVGAGI. With 10 bases removed from V and 5 bases from J, the gap between germline ends came to 20 bases. CDR3 nucleotide sequence: TGTGCCATACGCTCGGCAGACGGTCGGTATGGCTACACCTTC. This encodes CAIRSADGRYGYTF.

In the case of this clonotype: The junction and the germline gene differ at one end; a read error may be behind it. The rearrangement links TRBV11-2 to TRBJ1-1; no clear D. Germline lookup yields CDR1 SGHAT and CDR2 FQNNGV. The CDR3 loop spans 14 amino acids. Here the CDR3 reads CASSLLRKNIEAFF. CDR3 in DNA: TGTGCCAGCAGCCTCCTCCGTAAGAACATTGAAGCTTTCTTT.

The genes are TRBV7-6 and TRBJ2-3, with 13 bases matching TRBD2. Germline loops: CDR1 SGHVS, CDR2 FNYEAQ. This CDR3 region has 17 residues. V trimming: 3 bases; J trimming: 3 bases; junction bases outside the gene matches: 6. CDR3 amino acids: CASSFTGTSGTTDTQYF. The CDR3 nucleotides are TGTGCCAGCAGCTTCACCGGGACTAGCGGGACGACAGATACGCAGTATTTT.

V gene TRBV27 combines with J gene TRBJ2-3; no clear D gene. The germline V gene encodes CDR1 MNHEY and CDR2 SMNVEV (reference sequence). Trimming took off 2 bases at V and 6 bases at J, with 12 bases between the two ends. This CDR3 has 14 residues. The CDR3, as DNA: TGTGCCAGCAGTTTAGGCAGCCCATGGGATACGCAGTATTTT. The encoded protein is CASSLGSPWDTQYF.

The rearrangement links TRBV10-3 to TRBJ1-2; D is possibly TRBD1 (5 bases). The germline CDR1 and CDR2 sequences are ENHRY and SYGVKD. CDR3 length: 15 amino acids. Trimming left V 4 bases short and J 3 bases short, with 15 bases between. This CDR3 is CAISVSPRADYGYTF. The CDR3 region has the DNA TGTGCCATCAGTGTGTCACCCAGGGCCGACTATGGCTACACCTTC.

This clonotype has a handful of counts. V is TRBV27 and J is TRBJ2-3; TRBD2 agrees at 9 bases. After removal of 9 bases from V and 1 base from J, the junction contained 11 bases not matched to a gene. The CDR3 has 16 residues. The germline V gene encodes CDR1 MNHEY and CDR2 SMNVEV (reference sequence). DNA of the CDR3: TGTGCCAGTCGCGCGGGGGGGCCCGAGGGCACAGATACGCAGTATTTT. It is translated as CASRAGGPEGTDTQYF.

V usage is TRBV4-2 and J usage is TRBJ2-7, with a tentative D call TRBD1 (6 bases). Germline V gives CDR1 LGHNA, CDR2 YNFKEQ. V was cut by 1 base and J by 3 bases, with 16 bases left in between. The CDR3 sequence is 16 residues long. The CDR3 reads CASSQVTGSRGYEQYF. The CDR3 DNA reads as TGTGCCAGCAGCCAAGTCACAGGGAGCAGGGGCTACGAGCAGTACTTC.

This clonotype has a count of ten or more. V is TRBV11-2 and J is TRBJ2-1; 7 bases are a match to TRBD1. The V gene end was trimmed by 4 bases and the J gene end by 4 bases; junction bases not matched to a gene: 10. The CDR3 spans 16 residues. Per germline, CDR1 SGHAT and CDR2 FQNNGV. The CDR3 here is CASSSLTGARYNEQFF. CDR3 nucleotides: TGTGCCAGCAGCTCGCTAACAGGGGCGAGATACAATGAGCAGTTCTTC.

This clonotype was counted ten times or more. The chain employs TRBV7-8 and TRBJ2-1; possibly TRBD2 for D (6 bases). This CDR3 has 17 amino acids. Deletions cut 0 bases from V and 3 bases from J, with 15 bases between. Looked up from germline, CDR1 is SGHVS and CDR2 is FQNEAQ. The CDR3 reads CASSLALGAGLYNEQFF. The CDR3 DNA sequence: TGTGCCAGCAGCTTAGCCCTGGGAGCGGGCCTCTACAATGAGCAGTTCTTC.

Ten or more counts support this clonotype. CDR3 sequence reads: CASSLEGTGVGNTIYF. CDR3 in DNA: TGTGCCAGCAGCTTAGAGGGGACAGGGGTAGGGAACACCATATATTTT. The chain employs TRBV7-2 and TRBJ1-3; 10 bases agree with TRBD1. CDR3 length: 16 residues. Germline V lookup: CDR1 SGHTA, CDR2 FQGNSA. The V and J ends lost 1 base and 7 bases, in that order; junction bases with no gene match: 7.

This rearrangement joins TRBV29-1 to TRBJ1-1; D possibly corresponds to TRBD1 (5 bases). The germline CDR1 and CDR2 sequences are SQVTM and ANQGSEA. V was shortened by 8 bases and J by 2 bases, with 18 bases between the two germline ends. There are 14 residues in the CDR3. The CDR3 region has the DNA TGCAGCTCGGGGGAATATGGGGATAACACTGAAGCTTTCTTT. Protein sequence: CSSGEYGDNTEAFF.

The chain is built from TRBV20-1 and TRBJ2-3; D may be TRBD1 or TRBD2 (5 bases each). The germline V gene has CDR1 DFQATT and CDR2 SNEGSKA (reference sequence). The CDR3 covers 15 residues. Trimming took off 6 bases at V and 6 bases at J, with 22 bases between the two ends. In DNA form, the CDR3 reads TGCAGTGCGCTAACCCCGAGGGGTCGGGTGGATACGCAGTATTTT. Protein sequence: CSALTPRGRVDTQYF.

J is TRBJ1-5 and V is TRBV6-6, with no clear D. Germline values: CDR1 MNHNY, CDR2 SVGAGI (reference sequence). The CDR3 is 17 residues long. V lost 8 bases and J lost 2, with 22 bases in between. DNA for the CDR3: TGTGCCAGCTGGGCCCTCCGAGGAGGGCCCGGCAATCAGCCCCAGCATTTT. Its protein product is CASWALRGGPGNQPQHF.

The chain carries TRBV14 and TRBJ1-1, with D possibly being TRBD1 (6 bases). The V end was cut by 4 bases, the J end by 4 bases, with 16 bases between. The CDR3 totals 15 residues. The germline CDR1 and CDR2 sequences are SGHDN and FVKESK. Here the CDR3 reads CASSPPGGPGTEAFF. In nucleotides, the CDR3 is TGTGCCAGCAGCCCGCCGGGGGGGCCGGGCACTGAAGCTTTCTTT.

The CDR3 sequence: CASSTRLAGSRGTQFF. The CDR3, as DNA: TGTGCCAGCAGCACTAGACTAGCGGGATCCCGGGGGACTCAGTTCTTC. This chain links TRBV7-9 with TRBJ2-1, with TRBD2 matching over 11 bases. This CDR3 region has 16 residues. V gave up 5 bases and J gave up 13 bases; unmatched junction bases: 16. Germline V gene data show CDR1 as SEHNR and CDR2 as FQNEAQ (reference sequence).

This clonotype was found a few times. This chain connects TRBV5-5 to TRBJ2-7; D gene ambiguous. This CDR3 is built from 14 residues. In germline, CDR1 is SGHKS, CDR2 YYEKEE (reference sequence). The germline V and J ends were trimmed by 0 bases and 0 bases, with 7 bases remaining between them. The CDR3 reads CASSLVGISYEQYF. The CDR3, as DNA: TGTGCCAGCAGCTTGGTTGGGATCTCCTACGAGCAGTACTTC.

Only a few counts were recorded for this clonotype. The chain joins TRBV20-1 to TRBJ1-2; D ambiguous. V lost 6 bases, J lost 4 bases, and 9 bases lay in between. In germline, CDR1 is DFQATT, CDR2 SNEGSKA (reference sequence). This CDR3 is built from 11 residues. Written as DNA, the CDR3 is TGCAGTGCCCGAGGACTCTATGGCTACACCTTC. Translating it yields CSARGLYGYTF.

This clonotype appeared a few times. The chain links TRBV7-8 to TRBJ1-4; the match to TRBD1 covers 12 bases. The CDR3 consists of 16 residues. The germline V gene has CDR1 SGHVS and CDR2 FQNEAQ. J lost 7 bases, V lost 2 bases, and 5 bases had no gene match. CDR3 DNA: TGTGCCAGCAGCTTAAGGGACAGGGGGCTTGTTGAAAAACTGTTTTTT. As protein: CASSLRDRGLVEKLFF.

The chain recombines TRBV7-9 with TRBJ1-5; possibly TRBD1 for D (5 bases). Germline CDR1 SEHNR, CDR2 FQNEAQ (reference sequence). The CDR3 has 14 amino acids. Trimming pared 3 bases from V and 5 bases from J, leaving 11 bases between. CDR3 loop: CASSLGEGYQPQHF. CDR3 in DNA: TGTGCCAGCAGCTTGGGGGAGGGCTATCAGCCCCAGCATTTT.

Concerning this clonotype: One end of the junction varies from germline; a read error may be responsible. The chain has TRBV7-2 and TRBJ2-5, with 9 bases identical to TRBD2. The CDR3 runs 17 residues. The germline gives CDR1 SGHTA, CDR2 FQGNSA. The CDR3 nucleotides are TGTGCCAGCAGTTCAATAACGGGATCTTTAGCGGGGGAGACCCAGTCCTTC. It yields the protein CASSSITGSLAGETQSF.

This clonotype has just a few counts. This rearrangement joins TRBV5-6 to TRBJ2-4; 8 nucleotides align to TRBD2. V was clipped by 3 bases and J by 7 bases; unmatched bases: 6. The CDR3 runs to 14 residues. In germline, CDR1 is SGHDT, CDR2 YYEEEE. The CDR3 DNA is TGTGCCAGCAGCTCATGGACTAGCACGAACATTCAGTACTTC. Protein product: CASSSWTSTNIQYF.